This T cell receptor beta chain was profiled in a study of shared clonotypes between healthy human individuals. Study background: Each donor's CD8 memory used one plate, CD8 naive two, each CD4 subset three.

The CDR3 is made up of 13 amino acids. Germline V lookup: CDR1 MGHDK, CDR2 SYGVNS. Losses at the gene ends were 7 bases for V and 2 bases for J; bases not matched to a gene: 4. Clones were sequenced by immunoSEQ multiplex PCR, and TCRdb holds only the in-frame ones, with some missing. Of about 1.5 million clones listed, 95% to 99% are singletons. Sequencing used naive CD4+ T cells sorted from blood. Noted subset: CD45RA+ positively selected. The rearrangement uses TRBV25-1 and TRBJ2-7; 8 positions match TRBD1. This TCR was recovered from a man aged 30 to 45 in good health. This CDR3 is CASTGQGAYEQYF. In DNA, the CDR3 is TGTGCCAGCACAGGACAGGGTGCCTACGAGCAGTACTTC.